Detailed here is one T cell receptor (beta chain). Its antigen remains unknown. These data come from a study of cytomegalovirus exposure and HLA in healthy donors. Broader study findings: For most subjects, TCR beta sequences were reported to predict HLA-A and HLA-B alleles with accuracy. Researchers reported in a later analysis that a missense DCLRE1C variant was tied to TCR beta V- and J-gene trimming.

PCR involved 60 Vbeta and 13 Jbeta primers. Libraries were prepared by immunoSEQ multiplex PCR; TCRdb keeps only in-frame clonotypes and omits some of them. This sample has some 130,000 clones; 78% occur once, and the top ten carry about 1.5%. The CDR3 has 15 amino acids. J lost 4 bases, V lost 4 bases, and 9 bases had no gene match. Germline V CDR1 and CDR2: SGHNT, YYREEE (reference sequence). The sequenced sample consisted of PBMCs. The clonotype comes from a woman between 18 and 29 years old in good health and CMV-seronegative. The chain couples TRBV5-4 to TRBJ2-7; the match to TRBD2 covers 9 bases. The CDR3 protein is CASSPQGREGYEQYF. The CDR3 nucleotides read TGTGCCAGCAGCCCCCAGGGGCGGGAGGGTTACGAGCAGTACTTC.